Presented here are 17 T cell receptor beta chains from one specimen sequenced in a study of blood T cells in healthy people across ages. Together with a sample-barcoded 5' primer, a J-beta primer mix was included in a second PCR lasting about 7 to 12 cycles. TCRdb re-called the 5' RACE reads through MiXCR, storing one row per CDR3 protein. Among fewer than 800,000 distinct CDR3 sequences listed, 20% to 30% were seen once. This sample was also put to use in a study of T cells of mothers and their children.

Source material: blood. These receptors were taken from a boy aged 5-17 years in good health.

The rearrangement joins TRBV10-3 to TRBJ2-1, with TRBD2 as a possible D gene (5 bases). Trimming took off 2 bases at V and 2 bases at J, with 10 bases between the two ends. The CDR3 runs 15 residues. From germline, CDR1 is ENHRY and CDR2 SYGVKD. The CDR3 loop reads CAISETPGTYNEQFF. In nucleotides, the CDR3 is TGTGCCATCAGTGAGACGCCCGGGACCTACAATGAGCAGTTCTTC.

This clonotype was counted only a few times. The chain uses TRBV27 and TRBJ2-1; D not resolved. V lost 5 bases and J 8 bases, leaving 10 bases between the germline ends. The germline CDR1 and CDR2 sequences are MNHEY and SMNVEV (reference sequence). This CDR3 comprises 12 residues. DNA of the CDR3: TGTGCCAGCAGTATCTGGCCTCATGAGCAGTTCTTC. Encoded protein: CASSIWPHEQFF.

Many counts were recorded for this clonotype. This chain links TRBV12-5 with TRBJ2-5; 8 bases fit TRBD1. This CDR3 region has 16 residues. J lost 5 bases, V lost 1 base, and 9 bases had no gene match. The germline gives CDR1 LGHNT, CDR2 FRNRAP. This chain's CDR3 is CASGLAPRDRTETQYF. For the CDR3, the DNA is TGTGCTAGTGGTTTGGCCCCCCGGGACAGGACGGAGACCCAGTACTTC.

This clonotype was observed a handful of times. The chain uses TRBV5-1 and TRBJ1-1; TRBD1 matches at 11 bases. Trimming took 0 bases from V and 2 from J; bases not matched to a gene: 3. This CDR3 is built from 16 residues. Germline CDR1 SGHRS, CDR2 YFSETQ. The CDR3 coding sequence is TGCGCCAGCAGCTTGGCCAGGACAGGGGGCAACACTGAAGCTTTCTTT. Translated, it gives CASSLARTGGNTEAFF.

There are a few counts of this clonotype. V usage is TRBV12-3 or TRBV12-4 and J usage is TRBJ2-5, with D possibly TRBD2 on 6 matching bases. The CDR3 sequence is 15 residues long. V lost 5 bases and J 1 base, leaving 14 bases between the germline ends. The DNA for the CDR3 is TGTGCCAGCAGTGCGAGCCGGCGGGGCCAAGAGACCCAGTACTTC. Protein: CASSASRRGQETQYF.

The V gene is TRBV2, the J gene TRBJ2-7; D is possibly TRBD1 (6 bases). The CDR3 has 14 amino acids. The V and J ends lost 7 bases and 5 bases respectively, with 18 bases between them. Germline CDR1 SNHLY, CDR2 FYNNEI. The chain's CDR3 is CASTTLGGGHEQYF. The DNA of the CDR3 is TGTGCCAGCACTACACTTGGGGGCGGCCACGAGCAGTACTTC.

This clonotype occurred a few times. V and J are TRBV20-1 and TRBJ2-5, with 13 bases matching TRBD2. Germline CDR1 DFQATT, CDR2 SNEGSKA (reference sequence). CDR3 length: 14 amino acids. J gave up 3 bases and V 3 bases, and 1 base lay outside the gene matches. The CDR3 DNA sequence: TGCAGTGCTAGGGGGACTAGCGGGAAAGAGACCCAGTACTTC. It codes for CSARGTSGKETQYF.

This clonotype turned up a few times. The rearrangement uses TRBV29-1 and TRBJ2-5; the D gene is possibly TRBD1 (5 bases). Germline V CDR1 and CDR2: SQVTM, ANQGSEA. This CDR3 is built from 14 residues. The germline V and J ends were trimmed by 7 bases and 1 base, with 16 bases remaining between them. The CDR3 bases are TGCAGCGCAAAAGCAGGGCAGGGCCAAGAGACCCAGTACTTC. It encodes CSAKAGQGQETQYF. The full variable domain, its missing parts supplied by reference TRBV29-1 and TRBJ2-5, is SAVISQKPSRDICQRGTSLTIQCQVDSQVTMMFWYRQQPGQSLTLIATANQGSEATYESGFVIDKFPISRPNLTFSTLTVSNMSPEDSSIYLCSAKAGQGQETQYFGPGTRLLVL.

This clonotype showed up just a few times. The chain uses TRBV7-6 and TRBJ1-2, with D possibly TRBD1 on 5 matching bases. Germline lookup yields CDR1 SGHVS and CDR2 FNYEAQ. Trimming took 4 bases from V and 2 from J, leaving 14 bases between them. This CDR3 is 15 amino acids long. CDR3 coding DNA: TGTGCCAGCAGCTCCATGACAGTGGGAAACTATGGCTACACCTTC. Its translation is CASSSMTVGNYGYTF.

This clonotype was detected only a few times. The chain has TRBV15 and TRBJ2-5; D may correspond to TRBD1 or TRBD2 (7 bases each). V was shortened by 1 base and J by 4 bases, with 13 bases between the two germline ends. The CDR3 contains 15 residues. The germline V gene encodes CDR1 LNHNV and CDR2 YYDKDF (reference sequence). The CDR3 nucleotides read TGTGCCACCAGCAGAGTAGGGGGCGGGGGAGAGACCCAGTACTTC. Amino acids: CATSRVGGGGETQYF.

CDR3 protein: CASSLPGQGTYNEQFF. CDR3 nucleotide sequence: TGTGCCAGCAGCTTACCGGGACAGGGGACATACAATGAGCAGTTCTTC. The chain couples TRBV7-2 to TRBJ2-1; TRBD1 aligns across 10 bases. Germline lookup yields CDR1 SGHTA and CDR2 FQGNSA. After removal of 2 bases from V and 4 bases from J, the junction contained 5 bases not matched to a gene. The CDR3 covers 16 residues.

The V gene is TRBV6-2 or TRBV6-3, the J gene TRBJ2-1; D ambiguous. Germline V gene data show CDR1 as MNHEY and CDR2 as SVGEGT. The CDR3 is 15 residues long. The germline V and J ends were trimmed by 6 bases and 2 bases, with 14 bases remaining between them. The DNA for the CDR3 is TGTGCCAGCAGCCAAGACCAAAACCCCTACAATGAGCAGTTCTTC. It yields the protein CASSQDQNPYNEQFF.

The J gene is TRBJ1-1, the V gene TRBV6-6, with 8 bases that match TRBD1. V dropped 3 bases and J dropped 0; count of bases not matched to a gene: 3. The CDR3 spans 15 residues. Germline CDR1 reads MNHNY; CDR2 reads SVGAGI (reference sequence). The CDR3 here is CASSYSQGVNTEAFF. In nucleotides, the CDR3 is TGTGCCAGCAGTTATTCACAGGGGGTGAACACTGAAGCTTTCTTT.

The chain has TRBV13 and TRBJ2-7, with 14 positions matching TRBD2. The J segment lost 6 bases and the V segment lost 2 bases, leaving 15 bases of the junction unmatched. Germline-derived CDR1 and CDR2 are PRHDT and FYEKMQ (reference sequence). The CDR3 is 19 residues long. CDR3 sequence: CASSLRRLAGGPSPAEQYF. CDR3 coding DNA: TGTGCCAGCAGCTTAAGACGACTAGCGGGAGGGCCCTCCCCTGCCGAGCAGTACTTC.

This clonotype was picked up a small number of times. V gene TRBV3-1 combines with J gene TRBJ1-1; D is unclear. Germline V CDR1 and CDR2: LGHDT, YNNKEL (reference sequence). The CDR3 runs 14 residues. V lost 6 bases and J 11 bases, leaving 22 bases between the germline ends. CDR3 residues: CASRPQEGGGRAFF. As DNA, the CDR3 is TGTGCCAGCAGACCTCAGGAAGGTGGCGGGCGGGCTTTCTTT. Looking up the rest from reference TRBV3-1 and TRBJ1-1 gives the full variable domain: DTAVSQTPKYLVTQMGNDKSIKCEQNLGHDTMYWYKQDSKKFLKIMFSYNNKELIINETVPNRFSPKSPDKAHLNLHINSLELGDSAVYFCASRPQEGGGRAFFGQGTRLTVV.

This clonotype has just a few counts. The CDR3 DNA reads TGCGCCAGCAGCTTGGCCGGGACAGGGGTGCGGGAGACCCAGTACTTC. Its protein is CASSLAGTGVRETQYF. The gene calls are TRBV5-1 and TRBJ2-5, with TRBD1 matching 10 bases. The germline V gene encodes CDR1 SGHRS and CDR2 YFSETQ. The ends lost 0 bases at V and 5 bases at J; junction bases unmatched: 7. The CDR3 loop spans 16 amino acids. The full variable domain, with the rest looked up from reference TRBV5-1 and TRBJ2-5, is KAGVTQTPRYLIKTRGQQVTLSCSPISGHRSVSWYQQTPGQGLQFLFEYFSETQRNKGNFPGRFSGRQFSNSRSEMNVSTLELGDSALYLCASSLAGTGVRETQYFGPGTRLLVL.

This clonotype was found a few times. This chain connects TRBV18 to TRBJ2-4, with D unresolved. The CDR3 is 15 residues long. Germline V gene sequence: CDR1 KGHSH, CDR2 LQKENI. The V end was cut by 2 bases, the J end by 0 bases, with 8 bases between. Here the CDR3 DNA reads TGTGCCAGCTCACCAGAGGCCCTAGCCAAAAACATTCAGTACTTC. Its translation is CASSPEALAKNIQYF.